There are many counts of the clone carrying this T cell receptor beta chain. The antigen is undetermined. Trimming stripped 1 base from V and 5 bases from J, with 17 bases between. The CDR3 covers 16 residues. The germline V gene has CDR1 SGHDT and CDR2 YYEEEE. This sample was taken from a study of T-cell reconstitution after alpha-beta-depleted transplantation in children. Unique molecular identifiers were used in preparing the TCRbeta library. A single record per CDR3 protein comes from TCRdb applying MiXCR to the PCR reads. The table lists about 1,000,000 distinct CDR3 sequences, roughly 29% of them singletons. General study results and limits: Where alpha-beta T cells came from about two months after transplant was reportedly several hundred expanded graft clones.

This sequence joins TRBV5-6 and TRBJ2-3, with D possibly TRBD1 on 5 matching bases. The material was PBMCs, mostly from graft donor cells, obtained 360 days after TCRalphabeta/CD19-depleted stem cell transplant. The TCR originated in a boy under two years old who had a stem cell transplant for SCID, so the T cells may come from the graft donor. CDR3 sequence (DNA): TGTGCCAGCAGCTTGTGGAATAGGGGTTGGGGAGATACGCAGTATTTT. Translation: CASSLWNRGWGDTQYF.